The clone carrying this T cell receptor beta chain was detected only a few times. Sequencing used immunoSEQ multiplex PCR; TCRdb keeps in-frame clones, though not all of them. The sample includes roughly 70,000 clones, around four fifths of them seen just once. The sample originates from a study of blood T cell repertoires in COVID-19. V was trimmed by 6 bases and J by 4 bases, leaving 12 bases between them. The CDR3 sequence is 14 residues long. Germline values: CDR1 SEHNR, CDR2 FQNEAQ (reference sequence). Sequenced material: peripheral blood. The genes are TRBV7-9 and TRBJ1-4, with D perhaps matching TRBD1 (5 bases). This clonotype originated in a man in his 60s with COVID-19, enrolled during active disease. The DNA for the CDR3 is TGTGCCAGCAGTTACAGGAGTAGTAATGAAAAACTGTTTTTT. Encoded protein: CASSYRSSNEKLFF. The complete variable domain, with remaining parts taken from reference TRBV7-9 and TRBJ1-4, reads DTGVSQNPRHKITKRGQNVTFRCDPISEHNRLYWYRQTLGQGPEFLTYFQNEAQLEKSRLLSDRFSAERPKGSFSTLEIQRTEQGDSAMYLCASSYRSSNEKLFFGSGTQLSVL.